Listed below are T cell receptor beta chains from one sample, sequenced in a study of T cells in Graves' hyperthyroidism and ophthalmopathy. MiXCR, run by TCRdb on the multiplex PCR reads, gives a single entry per CDR3 protein. Counted here are hundreds of thousands of distinct CDR3 sequences, under 60% occurring once; the ten biggest clones make up roughly 8.2%. The sequenced sample consisted of peripheral blood or thyroid tissue (not recorded which). Source of these receptors: a woman under 30 with Graves' hyperthyroidism. CDR3s leave out the opening cysteine and the closing phenylalanine or tryptophan. The D gene is left open where the match is weak.

v_call	j_call	d_call	cdr3_aa
TRBV2	TRBJ1-1	-	ASRRGPNTEAF
TRBV7-2	TRBJ2-5	-	ASRKGLAPQETQY
TRBV20-1	TRBJ1-1	-	SAAQGLLNTEAF
TRBV25-1	TRBJ1-2	-	ASSGRGGYGYT
TRBV12-5	TRBJ1-5	-	ASGLTQPQH
TRBV15	TRBJ2-7	TRBD1	ASSVKTGSYEQY
TRBV29-1	TRBJ1-3	-	SAGVSGNTIY
TRBV20-1	TRBJ2-5	-	SARLQGQETQY
TRBV29-1	TRBJ1-1	-	SSPTRGPTEAF
TRBV25-1	TRBJ1-5	-	ASSRVVTNQPQH
TRBV7-3	TRBJ1-2	-	ASSLIWGAEGYT
TRBV7-3	TRBJ1-4	TRBD1	ASSWDRVKEKLF
TRBV7-2	TRBJ2-7	TRBD2	ASSRGLAGEVSYEQY
TRBV19	TRBJ1-1	-	ASSIGSEAF
TRBV5-1	TRBJ2-7	-	ASSLAGQGFGEQY
TRBV11-2	TRBJ2-5	-	ASSLGDGIQETQY
TRBV12-3/TRBV12-4	TRBJ2-5	TRBD2	ASTVAGVQETQY
TRBV5-1	TRBJ2-5	-	ASSPQTRPQETQY
TRBV24-1	TRBJ2-2	TRBD1	ATRGGQGMTGELF